The source of this TCR beta chain is a study of T cell repertoires in cytomegalovirus infection. As for the study in general: In the study, CMV epitopes included recently identified HLA-C-restricted and well-studied HLA-B-restricted ones.

Findings and limits, study-wide: HLA-C-restricted, CMV-specific TCR beta clonotypes were dominant ex vivo. The cumulative frequency of public TCR beta families identified carriers of CMV plus the relevant HLA.

As to this clonotype: Its antigen remains unidentified.

TCRdb processed the reads anew with MiXCR; each CDR3 protein has one entry. The sample lists about 740,000 distinct CDR3 sequences, roughly 36% occurring once. The CDR3 totals 14 residues. Germline V gene sequence: CDR1 MNHNS, CDR2 SASEGT. Germline trimming cut 7 bases from V and 2 bases from J; bases unmatched to any gene: 7. This receptor was identified in a human donor in good health (CMV status not recorded). Some clones in this sample may be carry-over from other donors' samples. J is TRBJ2-5 and V is TRBV6-1, with 7 nucleotides matching TRBD1. The source was cultured PBMCs, collected from culture after CMV antigen stimulation. The CDR3 here is CASNQDRLQETQYF. In DNA form, the CDR3 reads TGTGCCAGCAACCAGGACAGGTTGCAAGAGACCCAGTACTTC.